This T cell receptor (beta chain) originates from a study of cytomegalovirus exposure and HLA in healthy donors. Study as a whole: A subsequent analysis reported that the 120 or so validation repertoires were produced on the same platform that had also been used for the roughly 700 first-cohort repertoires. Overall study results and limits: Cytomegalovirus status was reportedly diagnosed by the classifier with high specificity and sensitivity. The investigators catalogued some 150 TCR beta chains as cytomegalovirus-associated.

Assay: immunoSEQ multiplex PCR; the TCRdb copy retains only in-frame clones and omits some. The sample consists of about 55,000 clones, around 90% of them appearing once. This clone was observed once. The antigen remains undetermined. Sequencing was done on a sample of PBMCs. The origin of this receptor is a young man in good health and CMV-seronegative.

The CDR3 sequence is CASRSATYEQYF. Written as DNA, the CDR3 is TGTGCCAGCAGATCTGCTACCTACGAGCAGTACTTC. The J gene is TRBJ2-7, the V gene TRBV28; D is unresolved. Germline CDR1 is MDHEN and CDR2 is SYDVKM. Deletions cut 6 bases from V and 2 bases from J, with 8 bases between. The CDR3 contains 12 residues.